The T cell receptor beta chain described here comes from a study of blood T cell repertoires in COVID-19. Looking at the study overall: Spain, Italy and the United States supplied samples that represented acute and convalescent COVID-19.

Germline lookup yields CDR1 SGHRS and CDR2 YFSETQ. The CDR3 has 15 residues. Trimming cost V 0 bases and J 8 bases; bases outside gene matches: 7. Measured with immunoSEQ multiplex PCR; TCRdb has only the in-frame clones, and not every one. The table has around 180,000 clones, 80% to 90% seen once; the top ten hold about 3.3%. The clonotype comes from a man in his sixties with acute or convalescent COVID-19. The sequencing sample was made of peripheral blood. The gene calls are TRBV5-1 and TRBJ1-2; 10 nucleotides agree with TRBD1. CDR3 nucleotides: TGCGCCAGCAGCTTGGCCCTCGGGACAGGGGTAGGCTACACCTTC. Translation gives CASSLALGTGVGYTF.